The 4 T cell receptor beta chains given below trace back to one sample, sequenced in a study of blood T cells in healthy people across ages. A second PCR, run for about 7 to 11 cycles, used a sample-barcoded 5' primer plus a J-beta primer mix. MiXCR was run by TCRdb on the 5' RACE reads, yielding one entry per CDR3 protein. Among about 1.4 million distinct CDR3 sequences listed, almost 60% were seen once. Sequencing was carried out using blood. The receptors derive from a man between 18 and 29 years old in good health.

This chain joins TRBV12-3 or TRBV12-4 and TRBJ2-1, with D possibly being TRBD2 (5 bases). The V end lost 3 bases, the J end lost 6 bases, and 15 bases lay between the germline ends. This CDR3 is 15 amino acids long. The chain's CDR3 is CASSLWERTGNEQFF. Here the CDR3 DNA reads TGTGCCAGCAGTTTGTGGGAGAGAACTGGCAATGAGCAGTTCTTC.

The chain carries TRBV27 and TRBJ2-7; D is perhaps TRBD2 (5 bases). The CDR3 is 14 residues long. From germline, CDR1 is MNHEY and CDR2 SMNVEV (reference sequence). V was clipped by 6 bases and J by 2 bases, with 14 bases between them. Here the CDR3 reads CASRTGNSPYEQYF. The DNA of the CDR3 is TGTGCCAGCAGGACCGGGAACAGCCCCTACGAGCAGTACTTC.

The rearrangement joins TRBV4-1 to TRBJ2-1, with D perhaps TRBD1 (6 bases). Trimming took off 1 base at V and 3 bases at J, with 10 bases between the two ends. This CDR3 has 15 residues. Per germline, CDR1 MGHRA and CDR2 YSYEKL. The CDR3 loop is CASSQVQTGYNEQFF. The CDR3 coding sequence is TGCGCCAGCAGCCAAGTCCAGACAGGCTACAATGAGCAGTTCTTC.

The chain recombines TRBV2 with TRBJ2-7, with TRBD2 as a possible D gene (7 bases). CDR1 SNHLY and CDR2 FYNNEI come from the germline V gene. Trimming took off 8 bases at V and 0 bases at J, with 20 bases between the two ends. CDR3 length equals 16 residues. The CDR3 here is CASVGGKQGRSYEQYF. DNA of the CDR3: TGTGCCAGCGTGGGGGGGAAACAGGGCCGCTCCTACGAGCAGTACTTC.